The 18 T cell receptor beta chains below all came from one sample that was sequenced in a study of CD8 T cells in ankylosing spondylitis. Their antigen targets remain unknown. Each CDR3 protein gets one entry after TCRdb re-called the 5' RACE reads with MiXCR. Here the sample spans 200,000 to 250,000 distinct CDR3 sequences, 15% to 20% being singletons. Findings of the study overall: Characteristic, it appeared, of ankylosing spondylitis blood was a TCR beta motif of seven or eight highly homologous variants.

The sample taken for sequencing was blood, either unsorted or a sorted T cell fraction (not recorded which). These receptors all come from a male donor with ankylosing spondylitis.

The CDR3 bases are TGCGCCAGCAGCCCCAAACTCGACAGGGGTCCCACTGAAGCTTTCTTT. This translates into CASSPKLDRGPTEAFF. The gene calls are TRBV4-3 and TRBJ1-1, with 8 positions matching TRBD1. Trimming cost V 4 bases and J 4 bases; bases outside gene matches: 11. The CDR3 is 16 residues long. Germline V gene data show CDR1 as LGHNA and CDR2 as YSLEER.

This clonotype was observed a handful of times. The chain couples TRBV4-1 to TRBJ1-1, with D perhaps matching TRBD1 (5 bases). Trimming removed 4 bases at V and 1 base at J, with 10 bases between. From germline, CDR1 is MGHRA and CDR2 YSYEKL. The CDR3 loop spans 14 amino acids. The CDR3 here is CASSPQGGNTEAFF. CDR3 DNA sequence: TGCGCCAGCAGCCCCCAGGGAGGGAACACTGAAGCTTTCTTT.

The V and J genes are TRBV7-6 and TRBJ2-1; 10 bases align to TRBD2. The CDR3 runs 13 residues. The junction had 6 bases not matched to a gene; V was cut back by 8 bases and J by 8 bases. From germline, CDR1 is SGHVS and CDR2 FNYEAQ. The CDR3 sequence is CASRASGSDEQFF. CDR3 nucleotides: TGTGCCAGCCGGGCTAGCGGGAGCGATGAGCAGTTCTTC.

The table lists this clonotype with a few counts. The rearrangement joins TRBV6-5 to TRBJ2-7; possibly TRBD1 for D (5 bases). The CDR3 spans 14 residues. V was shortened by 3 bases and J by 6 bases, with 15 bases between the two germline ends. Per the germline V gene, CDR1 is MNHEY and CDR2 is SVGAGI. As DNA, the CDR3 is TGTGCCAGCAGTTATTCCGACAGCAGCTGCGAGCAGTACTTC. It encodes CASSYSDSSCEQYF.

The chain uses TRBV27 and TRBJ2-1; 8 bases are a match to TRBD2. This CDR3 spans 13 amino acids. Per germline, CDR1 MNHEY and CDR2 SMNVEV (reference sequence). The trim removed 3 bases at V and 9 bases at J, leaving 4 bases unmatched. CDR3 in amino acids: CASSFTSGGEQFF. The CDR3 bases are TGTGCCAGCAGTTTCACTAGCGGTGGTGAGCAGTTCTTC.

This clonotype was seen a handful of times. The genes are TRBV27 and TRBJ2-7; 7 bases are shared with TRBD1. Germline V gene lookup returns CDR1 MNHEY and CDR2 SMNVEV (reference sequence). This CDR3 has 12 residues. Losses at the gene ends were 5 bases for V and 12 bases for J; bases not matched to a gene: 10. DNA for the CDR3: TGTGCCAGCAGTCCCGGGACAGTGAGGTTGTACTTC. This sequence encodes CASSPGTVRLYF.

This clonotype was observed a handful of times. The CDR3 protein is CASSVEEGGRLNYGYTF. The DNA for the CDR3 is TGTGCCAGCAGCGTAGAGGAAGGGGGGCGCCTTAACTATGGCTACACCTTC. V usage is TRBV9 and J usage is TRBJ1-2, with a tentative D call TRBD1 (6 bases). Germline V CDR1 and CDR2: SGDLS, YYNGEE. V was trimmed by 0 bases and J by 1 base, leaving 16 bases between them. This CDR3 is 17 amino acids long. The whole variable domain, remainder taken from reference TRBV9 and TRBJ1-2, is DSGVTQTPKHLITATGQRVTLRCSPRSGDLSVYWYQQSLDQGLQFLIQYYNGEERAKGNILERFSAQQFPDLHSELNLSSLELGDSALYFCASSVEEGGRLNYGYTFGSGTRLTVV.

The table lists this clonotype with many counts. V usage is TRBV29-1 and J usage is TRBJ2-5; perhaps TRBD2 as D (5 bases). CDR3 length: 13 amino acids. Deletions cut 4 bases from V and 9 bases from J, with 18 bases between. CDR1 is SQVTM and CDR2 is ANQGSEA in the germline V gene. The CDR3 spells CSVVVDSRRSQYF. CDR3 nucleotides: TGCAGCGTTGTCGTGGATTCAAGGAGGTCCCAGTACTTC.

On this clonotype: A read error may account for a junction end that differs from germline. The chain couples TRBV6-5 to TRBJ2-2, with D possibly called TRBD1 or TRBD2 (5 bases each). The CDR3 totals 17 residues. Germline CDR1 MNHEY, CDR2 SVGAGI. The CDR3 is CASSYSTEGPVTGELLF. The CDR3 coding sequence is TGTGCCAGCAGTTACTCGACCGAGGGGCCGGTTACCGGGGAGCTGCTTTTT.

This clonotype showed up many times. CDR3 sequence (DNA): TGCGCCAGCAGCTGGGGACACTCTGACGAGCAGTACTTC. This gives the protein CASSWGHSDEQYF. The chain recombines TRBV5-1 with TRBJ2-7; D possibly corresponds to TRBD1 (6 bases). CDR1 SGHRS and CDR2 YFSETQ come from the germline V gene. The CDR3 extends over 13 amino acids. V was cut by 3 bases and J by 5 bases, with 12 bases left in between.

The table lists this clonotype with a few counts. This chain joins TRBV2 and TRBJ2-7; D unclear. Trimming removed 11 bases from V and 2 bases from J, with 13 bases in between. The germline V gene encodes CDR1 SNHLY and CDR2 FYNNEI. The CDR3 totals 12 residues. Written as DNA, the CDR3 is TGTGCCTCCCGGACGTACACCTACGAGCAGTACTTC. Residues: CASRTYTYEQYF.

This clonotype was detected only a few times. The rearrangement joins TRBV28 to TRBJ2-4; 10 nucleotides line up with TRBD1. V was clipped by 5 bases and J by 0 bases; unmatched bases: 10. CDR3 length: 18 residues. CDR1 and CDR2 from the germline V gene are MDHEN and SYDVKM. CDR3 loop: CASSSGPGQGLAKNIQYF. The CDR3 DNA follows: TGTGCCAGCAGTAGCGGACCGGGACAGGGGCTAGCCAAAAACATTCAGTACTTC.

CDR3 region: CASSEFSDTQYF. The CDR3 DNA is TGTGCCAGCAGTGAATTTTCCGATACGCAGTATTTT. The chain combines TRBV6-1 with TRBJ2-3; the D is unclear. Trimming pared 2 bases from V and 6 bases from J, leaving 6 bases between. The CDR3 is 12 amino acids. Germline CDR1 and CDR2: MNHNS and SASEGT.

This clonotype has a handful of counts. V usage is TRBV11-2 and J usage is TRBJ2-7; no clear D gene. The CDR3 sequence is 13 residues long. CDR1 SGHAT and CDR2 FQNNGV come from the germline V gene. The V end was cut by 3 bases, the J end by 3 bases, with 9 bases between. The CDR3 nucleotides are TGTGCCAGCAGCTTGGTGGCCCACTACGAGCAGTACTTC. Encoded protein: CASSLVAHYEQYF.

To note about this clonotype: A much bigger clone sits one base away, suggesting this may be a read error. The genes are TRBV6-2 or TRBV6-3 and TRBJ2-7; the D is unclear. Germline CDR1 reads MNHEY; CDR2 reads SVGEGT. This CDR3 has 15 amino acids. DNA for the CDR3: TGTGCCAGCAGTAACTCGATGGACCTTTCCTACGAGCAGTACTTC. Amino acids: CASSNSMDLSYEQYF.

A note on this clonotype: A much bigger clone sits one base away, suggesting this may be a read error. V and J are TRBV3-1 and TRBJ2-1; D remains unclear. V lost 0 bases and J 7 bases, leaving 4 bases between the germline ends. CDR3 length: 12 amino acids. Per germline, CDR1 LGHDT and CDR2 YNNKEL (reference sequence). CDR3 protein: CASSQDLNEQFF. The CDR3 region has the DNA TGTGCCAGCAGCCAAGATTTAAATGAGCAGTTCTTC.

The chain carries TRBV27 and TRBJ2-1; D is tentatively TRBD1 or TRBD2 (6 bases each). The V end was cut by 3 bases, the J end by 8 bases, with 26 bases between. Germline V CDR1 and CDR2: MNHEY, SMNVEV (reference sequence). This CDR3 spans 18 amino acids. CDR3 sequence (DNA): TGTGCCAGCAGTTTGGAGGGGGTAGGGGGTCCTTCGTCCTATGAGCAGTTCTTC. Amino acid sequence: CASSLEGVGGPSSYEQFF.

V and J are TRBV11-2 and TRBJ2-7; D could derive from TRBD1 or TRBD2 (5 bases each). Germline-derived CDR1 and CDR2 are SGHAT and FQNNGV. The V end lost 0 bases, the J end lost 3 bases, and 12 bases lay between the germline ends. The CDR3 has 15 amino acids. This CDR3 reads CASSLDVGVFYEQYF. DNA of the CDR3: TGTGCCAGCAGCTTAGACGTGGGGGTATTCTACGAGCAGTACTTC.